This T cell receptor (beta chain) was identified during a study of human T cells and chemical hapten exposure. Study-wide findings and caveats: DPC sensitization produced no change in TCRs with frequency above 1 in 1000.

From germline, CDR1 is SGHAT and CDR2 FQNNGV. J lost 1 base, V lost 3 bases, and 13 bases had no gene match. This CDR3 spans 18 amino acids. Unique molecular identifiers were attached to individual cDNA molecules during library preparation. In the source study's methods: Sample-level TCR yields exhibited a median of approximately 88,000, with a range of roughly 20,000 to 750,000. Using its own MiXCR run on the RACE reads, TCRdb lists one record per CDR3 protein. TCRdb's processing, not the authors', yielded these V and J calls. The table records about 350,000 distinct CDR3 sequences, 5% to 6.5% of them present only once. Time point here: pre-sensitization, week 0. Treatment in this sample: therapeutic diphenylcyclopropenone sensitization with weekly scalp DPC. Remarks on this clonotype: The antigen remains undetermined.

Source: whole blood, taken in connection with sensitization to the hapten diphenylcyclopropenone (DPC). This TCR derives from a young woman with alopecia areata. Some clones in this sample may be carry-over from other donors' samples. V usage is TRBV11-2 and J usage is TRBJ1-1, with TRBD1 matching 8 bases. In nucleotides, the CDR3 is TGTGCCAGCAGCTTCCCGAGGACAGGGTCGAGGAGGAACACTGAAGCTTTCTTT. Protein product: CASSFPRTGSRRNTEAFF.